The 8 T cell receptor beta chains below were found in one sample sequenced in a study of cytomegalovirus exposure and HLA in healthy donors. PCR involved 60 Vbeta and 13 Jbeta primers. This table comes from immunoSEQ multiplex PCR, and its TCRdb copy is limited to in-frame clones, with some not included. The data show roughly 130,000 clones, less than 85% seen once. Sequenced: PBMCs. Every receptor here comes from a man aged 25-40 years in good health and CMV-seronegative.

The gene calls are TRBV19 and TRBJ2-2, with D possibly matching TRBD1 (5 bases). Trimming took off 6 bases at V and 6 bases at J, with 14 bases between the two ends. CDR1 and CDR2 from the germline V gene are LNHDA and SQIVND (reference sequence). This CDR3 is 14 amino acids long. The CDR3 loop is CASSLWGGSGELFF. The CDR3 DNA reads TGTGCCAGTAGCCTCTGGGGCGGCTCCGGGGAGCTGTTTTTT.

The J gene is TRBJ2-7, the V gene TRBV7-2; D possibly corresponds to TRBD1 (5 bases). CDR1 and CDR2 (germline): SGHTA, FQGNSA. V was trimmed by 1 base and J by 0 bases, leaving 7 bases between them. The CDR3 is 14 amino acids. In DNA form, the CDR3 reads TGTGCCAGCAGCTTAGGACAGCCCTCCTACGAGCAGTACTTC. Translation gives CASSLGQPSYEQYF.

The chain is built from TRBV27 and TRBJ2-2; D ambiguous. The V end lost 6 bases, the J end lost 1 base, and 6 bases lay between the germline ends. CDR1 and CDR2 from the germline V gene are MNHEY and SMNVEV (reference sequence). This CDR3 has 13 residues. This chain's CDR3 is CASSLRNTGELFF. CDR3 DNA sequence: TGTGCCAGCAGCCTCAGGAACACCGGGGAGCTGTTTTTT.

The chain employs TRBV6-5 and TRBJ2-7; tentative D call: TRBD1 (5 bases). The CDR3 is 14 amino acids. The V and J ends lost 3 bases and 3 bases respectively, with 12 bases between them. The germline gives CDR1 MNHEY, CDR2 SVGAGI. For the CDR3, the DNA is TGTGCCAGCAGTTATAGCCAGGGTCTCTACGAGCAGTACTTC. It encodes CASSYSQGLYEQYF.

The chain couples TRBV9 to TRBJ1-5; D may be TRBD1 (6 bases). Germline values: CDR1 SGDLS, CDR2 YYNGEE. Trimming took 3 bases from V and 6 from J, leaving 22 bases between them. The CDR3 covers 17 residues. This CDR3 reads CASSAATGVIQGQPQHF. As DNA, the CDR3 is TGTGCCAGCAGCGCAGCCACCGGGGTAATACAGGGTCAGCCCCAGCATTTT.

The rearrangement uses TRBV2 and TRBJ2-7; D remains unclear. The CDR3 length is 14 residues. CDR1 is SNHLY and CDR2 is FYNNEI in the germline V gene. The V and J ends lost 7 bases and 8 bases respectively, with 21 bases between them. The CDR3 region has the DNA TGTGCCAGCATAGAGTCGTCTAGTTCTACTCAGCAGTACTTC. Its protein product is CASIESSSSTQQYF.

The chain carries TRBV18 and TRBJ2-7; 12 bases are a match to TRBD2. V dropped 1 base and J dropped 3; count of bases not matched to a gene: 13. The CDR3 is 19 residues long. Germline loops: CDR1 KGHSH, CDR2 LQKENI. Here the CDR3 reads CASSPRVLGLAGSHYEQYF. The CDR3 region has the DNA TGTGCCAGCTCACCACGCGTTTTGGGACTAGCGGGTTCCCACTACGAGCAGTACTTC.

In this sample, this clone turned up a few times. The J gene is TRBJ2-7, the V gene TRBV6-5, with 11 bases aligning to TRBD1. Germline V gene sequence: CDR1 MNHEY, CDR2 SVGAGI. The CDR3 spans 14 residues. The V gene end was trimmed by 6 bases and the J gene end by 8 bases; junction bases not matched to a gene: 9. The CDR3 DNA sequence: TGTGCCAGCAGCCCTGGACAGGGGGCGCTGAAGCAGTACTTC. Amino acid sequence: CASSPGQGALKQYF.